One sample yielded the 19 T cell receptor beta chains listed below, sequenced in a study of early T cells in non-severe SARS-CoV-2 infection. TCRdb re-called the 5' RACE reads through MiXCR, storing one row per CDR3 protein. The table records almost 30,000 distinct CDR3 sequences, under 6% of them present only once. The material sequenced was whole blood. Source of these receptors: an adult who was a healthcare worker with PCR-confirmed SARS-CoV-2 infection or an uninfected control (not recorded which).

The genes are TRBV11-3 and TRBJ2-3, with a weak D call TRBD1 (6 bases). V shed 3 bases and J shed 1 base, with 8 bases lying between them. Germline V lookup: CDR1 SGHNT, CDR2 YENEEA. The CDR3 spans 14 residues. The CDR3 DNA follows: TGTGCCAGCAGCTTGCACAGGGGCACAGATACGCAGTATTTT. The encoded protein is CASSLHRGTDTQYF.

In this sample, this clonotype turned up many times. The J gene is TRBJ2-1, the V gene TRBV10-3; 11 bases match TRBD2. Losses at the gene ends were 3 bases for V and 6 bases for J; bases not matched to a gene: 7. There are 16 residues in the CDR3. From germline, CDR1 is ENHRY and CDR2 SYGVKD. DNA of the CDR3: TGTGCCATCAGTGATTCAACTAGCGGGGGTCCCAATGAGCAGTTCTTC. Encoded protein: CAISDSTSGGPNEQFF.

This clonotype was seen a few times. The chain has TRBV5-4 and TRBJ2-6; 8 bases fit TRBD2. This CDR3 has 18 amino acids. V was pared by 1 base and J by 0 bases, with 6 bases of the junction left unmatched. Germline CDR1 SGHNT, CDR2 YYREEE (reference sequence). CDR3 sequence (DNA): TGTGCCAGCAGCTTGCCCAGCGGGGGTACCTCTGGGGCCAACGTCCTGACTTTC. Its protein is CASSLPSGGTSGANVLTF.

This clonotype was seen repeatedly, ten times or more. The CDR3 DNA reads as TGTGCCAGCTCACCAAGGTCATTCGGGGACAGGGACACTGAAGCTTTCTTT. Translating gives CASSPRSFGDRDTEAFF. This chain joins TRBV18 and TRBJ1-1, with 9 bases aligning to TRBD1. Per germline, CDR1 KGHSH and CDR2 LQKENI. With 2 bases clipped from V and 3 bases from J, the junction kept 10 bases outside the gene matches. The CDR3 runs to 17 residues.

At least ten counts were recorded for this clonotype. The rearrangement uses TRBV19 and TRBJ2-7; weak D call: TRBD1 (5 bases). V lost 6 bases, J lost 4 bases, and 7 bases lay in between. CDR3 size: 11 residues. Germline V gives CDR1 LNHDA, CDR2 SQIVND (reference sequence). This CDR3 reads CASRDSYEQYF. For the CDR3, the DNA is TGTGCCAGTAGAGACAGTTACGAGCAGTACTTC.

The chain links TRBV12-3 or TRBV12-4 to TRBJ2-7; 9 bases match TRBD1. V lost 2 bases and J lost 6; bases outside the gene matches: 11. The CDR3 totals 16 residues. This CDR3 reads CASSLSPGQGRPEQYF. The CDR3 DNA follows: TGTGCCAGCAGTTTATCTCCGGGACAGGGTCGACCCGAGCAGTACTTC.

This clonotype was observed at least ten times. The chain uses TRBV20-1 and TRBJ2-3; the match to TRBD2 covers 8 bases. Germline V gene data show CDR1 as DFQATT and CDR2 as SNEGSKA (reference sequence). The CDR3 runs 14 residues. With V trimmed by 4 bases and J by 5 bases, 8 bases remained unmatched. For the CDR3, the DNA is TGCAGTGCTAAACGGGGGGGGATAGAAGATACGCAGTATTTT. It encodes CSAKRGGIEDTQYF.

This clonotype was found a few times. This chain connects TRBV2 to TRBJ1-3; D not certain. Trimming stripped 3 bases from V and 0 bases from J, with 9 bases between. The CDR3 extends over 15 amino acids. From germline, CDR1 is SNHLY and CDR2 FYNNEI. The CDR3 sequence is CASSEGGRSGNTIYF. CDR3 bases: TGTGCCAGCAGTGAGGGTGGGCGCTCTGGAAACACCATATATTTT.

Many counts were recorded for this clonotype. The chain joins TRBV12-3 or TRBV12-4 to TRBJ2-1, with D perhaps TRBD1 (6 bases). Trimming shortened V by 5 bases and J by 14 bases, and 13 bases separated the two germline ends. CDR3 size: 11 residues. The CDR3 protein is CASSPSRDKFF. The CDR3 nucleotides are TGTGCCAGCAGTCCGTCCCGGGACAAGTTCTTC.

This clonotype showed up just a few times. The chain carries TRBV4-3 and TRBJ1-1, with 9 bases aligning to TRBD1. Looked up from germline, CDR1 is LGHNA and CDR2 is YSLEER. This CDR3 contains 15 residues. V was clipped by 3 bases and J by 0 bases; unmatched bases: 2. Here the CDR3 reads CASSQGQGLNTEAFF. CDR3 in DNA: TGCGCCAGCAGCCAGGGACAGGGCCTGAACACTGAAGCTTTCTTT.

This clonotype was counted ten times or more. The chain uses TRBV24-1 and TRBJ1-2; D unresolved. Germline values: CDR1 KGHDR, CDR2 SFDVKD. This CDR3 is 15 amino acids long. V lost 2 bases to trimming and J lost 2 bases, with 11 bases between them. The CDR3 DNA follows: TGTGCCACCAGTGATTCGGGCCCGAGGAACTATGGCTACACCTTC. Protein product: CATSDSGPRNYGYTF.

There are many counts of this clonotype. The chain links TRBV12-3 or TRBV12-4 to TRBJ2-7; 8 nucleotides agree with TRBD1. J was trimmed by 2 bases and V by 6 bases; bases with no gene match: 6. The CDR3 covers 14 residues. CDR3 coding DNA: TGTGCCAGCAGGCCGAGGGACAGGACCTACGAGCAGTACTTC. Its protein is CASRPRDRTYEQYF.

This clonotype was observed a handful of times. The chain links TRBV7-8 to TRBJ1-1; D is unresolved. The CDR3 totals 15 residues. The germline gives CDR1 SGHVS, CDR2 FQNEAQ. V was clipped by 1 base and J by 2 bases, with 11 bases between them. CDR3 in DNA: TGTGCCAGCAGCTTAGAAGGGTTGCTAAACACTGAAGCTTTCTTT. Encoded protein: CASSLEGLLNTEAFF.

This clonotype was found many times. The V gene is TRBV6-5, the J gene TRBJ1-2; TRBD1 matches at 9 bases. Germline CDR1 and CDR2: MNHEY and SVGAGI. The CDR3 loop spans 13 amino acids. J lost 9 bases, V lost 5 bases, and 7 bases had no gene match. The CDR3, as DNA: TGTGCCAGCAGTCCCACCGGGACAGGGAGCTACACCTTC. Its translation is CASSPTGTGSYTF.

This clonotype was detected only a few times. The chain joins TRBV18 to TRBJ2-7, with TRBD1 identical over 9 bases. Germline V gives CDR1 KGHSH, CDR2 LQKENI. Unmatched junction bases numbered 7, after V lost 4 bases and J lost 6 bases. The CDR3 consists of 14 residues. CDR3 region: CASSLGQGPGEQYF. Written as DNA, the CDR3 is TGTGCCAGCTCACTGGGACAGGGCCCCGGCGAGCAGTACTTC.

This clonotype was observed many times. The chain links TRBV7-7 to TRBJ2-5, with TRBD2 matching 15 bases. The CDR3 loop spans 16 amino acids. Losses at the gene ends were 2 bases for V and 5 bases for J; bases not matched to a gene: 3. Germline assignment: CDR1 SSHAT and CDR2 FNYEAQ (reference sequence). The CDR3 bases are TGTGCCAGCAGCTTATGGACTAGCGGGGGGGCGGAGACCCAGTACTTC. It codes for CASSLWTSGGAETQYF.

The table lists this clonotype with many counts. V and J are TRBV24-1 and TRBJ2-3; perhaps TRBD2 as D (5 bases). The V and J ends lost 4 bases and 3 bases respectively, with 16 bases between them. The CDR3 consists of 16 residues. Germline V gene data show CDR1 as KGHDR and CDR2 as SFDVKD. The CDR3: CATSEMTNGVTDTQYF. CDR3 in DNA: TGTGCCACCAGTGAGATGACTAACGGGGTAACAGATACGCAGTATTTT.

This clonotype was seen only a few times. This chain joins TRBV18 and TRBJ2-6; D is unresolved. The CDR3 sequence is 16 residues long. Germline assignment: CDR1 KGHSH and CDR2 LQKENI. Deletions cut 0 bases from V and 0 bases from J, with 6 bases between. The CDR3 loop is CASSPPSNSGANVLTF. The CDR3 DNA reads TGTGCCAGCTCACCACCCAGTAACTCTGGGGCCAACGTCCTGACTTTC.

This clonotype was seen many times. This rearrangement joins TRBV6-5 to TRBJ1-2; unclear D gene. V was shortened by 0 bases and J by 8 bases, with 7 bases between the two germline ends. CDR3 length: 12 residues. The germline V gene encodes CDR1 MNHEY and CDR2 SVGAGI. CDR3: CASSYSGDGYTF. In DNA form, the CDR3 reads TGTGCCAGCAGTTACTCTGGAGACGGCTACACCTTC.